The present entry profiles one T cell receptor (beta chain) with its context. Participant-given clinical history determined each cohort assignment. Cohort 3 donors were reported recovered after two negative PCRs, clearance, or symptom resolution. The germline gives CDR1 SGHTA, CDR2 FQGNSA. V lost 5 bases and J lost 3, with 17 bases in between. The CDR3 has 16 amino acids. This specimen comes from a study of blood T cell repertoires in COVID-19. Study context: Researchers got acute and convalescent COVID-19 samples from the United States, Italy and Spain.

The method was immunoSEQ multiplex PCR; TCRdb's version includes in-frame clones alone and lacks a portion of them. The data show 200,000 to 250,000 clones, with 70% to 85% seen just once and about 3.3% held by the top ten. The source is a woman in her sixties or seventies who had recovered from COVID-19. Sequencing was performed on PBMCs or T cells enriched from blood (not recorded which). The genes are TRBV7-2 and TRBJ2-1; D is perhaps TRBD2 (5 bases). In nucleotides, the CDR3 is TGTGCCAGCAGCCCTAACACCGGGGAGAACTACAATGAGCAGTTCTTC. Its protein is CASSPNTGENYNEQFF.